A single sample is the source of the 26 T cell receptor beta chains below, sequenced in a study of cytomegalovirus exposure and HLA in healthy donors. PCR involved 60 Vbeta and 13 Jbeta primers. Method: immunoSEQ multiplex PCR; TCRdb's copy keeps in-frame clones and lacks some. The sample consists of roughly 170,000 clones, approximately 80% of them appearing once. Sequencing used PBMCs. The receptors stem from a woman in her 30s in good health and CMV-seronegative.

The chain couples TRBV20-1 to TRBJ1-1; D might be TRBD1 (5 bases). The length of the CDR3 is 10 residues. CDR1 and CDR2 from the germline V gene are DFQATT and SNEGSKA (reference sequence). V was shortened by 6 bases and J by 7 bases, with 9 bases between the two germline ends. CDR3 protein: CSALGHEAFF. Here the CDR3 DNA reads TGCAGTGCGTTAGGACATGAAGCTTTCTTT.

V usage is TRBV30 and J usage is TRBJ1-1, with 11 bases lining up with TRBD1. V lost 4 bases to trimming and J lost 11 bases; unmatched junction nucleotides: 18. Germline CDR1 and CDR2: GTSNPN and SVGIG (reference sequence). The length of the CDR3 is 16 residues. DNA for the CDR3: TGTGCCTGGATATACGGGGGCGGGACAGGGGGAAGGTCGGCTTTCTTT. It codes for CAWIYGGGTGGRSAFF.

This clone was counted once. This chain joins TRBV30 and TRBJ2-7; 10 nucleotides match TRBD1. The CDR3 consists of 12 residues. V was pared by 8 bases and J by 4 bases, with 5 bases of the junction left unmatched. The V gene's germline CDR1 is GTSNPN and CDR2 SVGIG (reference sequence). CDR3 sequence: CAGRQGAYEQYF. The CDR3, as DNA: TGTGCCGGACGACAGGGGGCGTACGAGCAGTACTTC.

The CDR3 nucleotides read TGTGCCAGCAGCCCCACTGAGAACACTGAAGCTTTCTTT. Protein product: CASSPTENTEAFF. This chain uses TRBV13 with TRBJ1-1; D gene uncertain. CDR1 PRHDT and CDR2 FYEKMQ come from the germline V gene (reference sequence). V was shortened by 5 bases and J by 1 base, with 8 bases between the two germline ends. CDR3 length equals 13 residues.

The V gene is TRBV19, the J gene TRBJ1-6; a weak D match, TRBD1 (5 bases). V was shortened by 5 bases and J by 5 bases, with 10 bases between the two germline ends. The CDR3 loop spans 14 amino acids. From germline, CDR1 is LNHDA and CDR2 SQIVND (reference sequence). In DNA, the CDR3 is TGTGCCAGTAGTCCAGGGTATCATAATTCACCCCTCCACTTT. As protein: CASSPGYHNSPLHF.

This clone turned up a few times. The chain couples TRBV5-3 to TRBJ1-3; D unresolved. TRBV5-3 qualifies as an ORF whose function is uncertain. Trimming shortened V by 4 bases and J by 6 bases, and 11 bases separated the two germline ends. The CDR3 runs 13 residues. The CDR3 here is CARSRRGENTIYF. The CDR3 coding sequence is TGTGCCAGAAGCCGTCGGGGTGAAAACACCATATATTTT.

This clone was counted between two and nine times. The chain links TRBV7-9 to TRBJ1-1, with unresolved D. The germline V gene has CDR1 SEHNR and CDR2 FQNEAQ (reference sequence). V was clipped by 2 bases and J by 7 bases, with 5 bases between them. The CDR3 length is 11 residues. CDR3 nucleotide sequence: TGTGCCAGCAGCTTAACGGTTGAAGCTTTCTTT. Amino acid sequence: CASSLTVEAFF.

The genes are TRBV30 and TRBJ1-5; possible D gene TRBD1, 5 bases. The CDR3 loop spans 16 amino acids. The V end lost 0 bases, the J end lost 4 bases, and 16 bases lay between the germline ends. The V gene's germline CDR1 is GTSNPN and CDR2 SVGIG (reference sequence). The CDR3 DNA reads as TGTGCCTGGAGTGTTAATTGGGGGGTGAGAAATCAGCCCCAGCATTTT. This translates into CAWSVNWGVRNQPQHF.

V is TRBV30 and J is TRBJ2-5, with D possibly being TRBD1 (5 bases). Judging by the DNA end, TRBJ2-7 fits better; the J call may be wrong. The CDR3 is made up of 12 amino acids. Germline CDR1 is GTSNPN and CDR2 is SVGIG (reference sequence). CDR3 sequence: CAWSRGAVEQYF. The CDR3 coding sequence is TGTGCCTGGAGTAGGGGCGCGGTCGAGCAGTACTTC.

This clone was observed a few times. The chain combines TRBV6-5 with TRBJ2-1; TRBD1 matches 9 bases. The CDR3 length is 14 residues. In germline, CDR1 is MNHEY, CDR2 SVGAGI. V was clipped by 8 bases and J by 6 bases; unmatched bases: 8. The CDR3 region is CASWGTGTRNEQFF. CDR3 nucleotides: TGTGCCAGCTGGGGGACAGGGACTCGCAATGAGCAGTTCTTC.

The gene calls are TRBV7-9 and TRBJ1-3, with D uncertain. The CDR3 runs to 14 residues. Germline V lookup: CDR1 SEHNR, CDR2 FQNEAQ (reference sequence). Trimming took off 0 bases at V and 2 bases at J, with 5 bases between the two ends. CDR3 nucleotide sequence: TGTGCCAGCAGCTTAGCTGCGGCTGGAAACACCATATATTTT. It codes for CASSLAAAGNTIYF.

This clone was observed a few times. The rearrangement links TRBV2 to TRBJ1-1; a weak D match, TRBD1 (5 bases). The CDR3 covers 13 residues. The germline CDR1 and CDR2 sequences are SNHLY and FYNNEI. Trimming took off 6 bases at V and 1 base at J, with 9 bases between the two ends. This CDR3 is CASRATENTEAFF. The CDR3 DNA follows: TGTGCCAGCAGGGCGACAGAGAACACTGAAGCTTTCTTT. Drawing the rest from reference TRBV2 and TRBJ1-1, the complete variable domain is EPEVTQTPSHQVTQMGQEVILRCVPISNHLYFYWYRQILGQKVEFLVSFYNNEISEKSEIFDDQFSVERPDGSNFTLKIRSTKLEDSAMYFCASRATENTEAFFGQGTRLTVV.

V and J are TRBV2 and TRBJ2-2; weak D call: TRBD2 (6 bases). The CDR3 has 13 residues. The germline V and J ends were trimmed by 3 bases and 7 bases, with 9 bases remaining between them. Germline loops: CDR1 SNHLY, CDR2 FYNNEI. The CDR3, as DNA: TGTGCCAGCAGTGAGGCGGACTACGGGGAGCTGTTTTTT. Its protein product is CASSEADYGELFF.

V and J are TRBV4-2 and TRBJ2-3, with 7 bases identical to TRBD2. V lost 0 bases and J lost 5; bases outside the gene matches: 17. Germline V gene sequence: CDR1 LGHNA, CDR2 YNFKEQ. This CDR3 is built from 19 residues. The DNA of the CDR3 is TGTGCCAGCAGCCAAGACAGCCCGGCGGGAGATGGGGCTGGAGATACGCAGTATTTT. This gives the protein CASSQDSPAGDGAGDTQYF.

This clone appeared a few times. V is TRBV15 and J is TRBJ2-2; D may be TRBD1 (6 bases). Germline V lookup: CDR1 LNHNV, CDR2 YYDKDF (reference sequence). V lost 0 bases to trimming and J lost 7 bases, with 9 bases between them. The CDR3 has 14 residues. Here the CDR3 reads CATSRDRGGGELFF. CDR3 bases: TGTGCCACCAGCAGAGATAGAGGGGGCGGGGAGCTGTTTTTT.

The CDR3, as DNA: TGCGCCAGCAGCCTTACAGGGACGGGTCAGCCCCAGCATTTT. Translating gives CASSLTGTGQPQHF. This chain uses TRBV5-1 with TRBJ1-5, with TRBD1 as a possible D gene (6 bases). Trimming stripped 4 bases from V and 6 bases from J, with 14 bases between. The length of the CDR3 is 14 residues. The germline gives CDR1 SGHRS, CDR2 YFSETQ.

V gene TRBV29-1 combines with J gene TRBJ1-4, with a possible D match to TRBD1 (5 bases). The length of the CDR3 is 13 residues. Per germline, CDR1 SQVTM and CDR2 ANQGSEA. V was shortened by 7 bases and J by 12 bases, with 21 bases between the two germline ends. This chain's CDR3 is CSARTPDTEELFF. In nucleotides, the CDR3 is TGCAGCGCCAGGACACCCGACACAGAGGAACTGTTTTTT.

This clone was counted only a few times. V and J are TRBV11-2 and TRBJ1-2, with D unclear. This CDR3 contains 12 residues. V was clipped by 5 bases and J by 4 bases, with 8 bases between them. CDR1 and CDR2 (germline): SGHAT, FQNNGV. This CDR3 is CASSPEGYGYTF. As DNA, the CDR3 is TGTGCCAGCAGCCCCGAGGGCTATGGCTACACCTTC.

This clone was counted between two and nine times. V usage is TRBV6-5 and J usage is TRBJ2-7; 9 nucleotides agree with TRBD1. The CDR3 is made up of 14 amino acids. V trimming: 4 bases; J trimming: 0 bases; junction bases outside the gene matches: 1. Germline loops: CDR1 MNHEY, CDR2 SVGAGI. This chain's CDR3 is CASSSDRGSYEQYF. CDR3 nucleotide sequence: TGTGCCAGCAGTTCGGACAGGGGCTCCTACGAGCAGTACTTC.

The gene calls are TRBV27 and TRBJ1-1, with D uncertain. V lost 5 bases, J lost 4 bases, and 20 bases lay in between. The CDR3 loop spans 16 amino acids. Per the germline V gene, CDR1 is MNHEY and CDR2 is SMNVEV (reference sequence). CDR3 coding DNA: TGTGCCAGCAGTCCCAAGTTCACCCTACTATTCACTGAAGCTTTCTTT. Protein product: CASSPKFTLLFTEAFF.

The CDR3 DNA reads as TGTGCCAGCAAAGGACTTAGCAATCAGCCCCAGCATTTT. Its protein is CASKGLSNQPQHF. The rearrangement uses TRBV2 and TRBJ1-5, with D unclear. In germline, CDR1 is SNHLY, CDR2 FYNNEI. There are 13 residues in the CDR3. Trimming removed 7 bases from V and 0 bases from J, with 7 bases in between.

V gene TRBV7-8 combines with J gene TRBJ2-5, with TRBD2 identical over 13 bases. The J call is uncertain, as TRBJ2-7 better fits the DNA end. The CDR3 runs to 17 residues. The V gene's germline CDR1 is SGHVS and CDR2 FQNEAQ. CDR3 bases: TGTGCCAGCAGCTTAGAACTAGCGGGAGGGCTGCGAAACGAGCAGTACTTC. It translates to CASSLELAGGLRNEQYF.

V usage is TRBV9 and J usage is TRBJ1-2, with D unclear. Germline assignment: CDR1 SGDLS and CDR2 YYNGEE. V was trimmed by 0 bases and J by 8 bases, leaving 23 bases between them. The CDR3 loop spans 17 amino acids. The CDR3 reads CASSVGLRPPMSGGYTF. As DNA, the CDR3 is TGTGCCAGCAGCGTAGGGCTCAGGCCACCTATGAGTGGAGGCTACACCTTC. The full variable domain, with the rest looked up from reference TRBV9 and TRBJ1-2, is DSGVTQTPKHLITATGQRVTLRCSPRSGDLSVYWYQQSLDQGLQFLIQYYNGEERAKGNILERFSAQQFPDLHSELNLSSLELGDSALYFCASSVGLRPPMSGGYTFGSGTRLTVV.

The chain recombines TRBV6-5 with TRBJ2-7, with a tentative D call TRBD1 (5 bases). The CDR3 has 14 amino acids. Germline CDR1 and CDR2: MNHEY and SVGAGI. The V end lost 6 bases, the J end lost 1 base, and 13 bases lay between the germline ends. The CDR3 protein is CASRIRVESYEQYF. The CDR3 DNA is TGTGCCAGCAGGATCAGGGTAGAATCCTACGAGCAGTACTTC.

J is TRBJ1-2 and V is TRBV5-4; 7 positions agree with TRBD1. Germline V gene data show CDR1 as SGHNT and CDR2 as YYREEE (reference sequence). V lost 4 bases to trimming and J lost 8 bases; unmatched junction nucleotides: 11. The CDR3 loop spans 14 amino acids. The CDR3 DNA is TGTGCCAGCAGCCGCGGACAGGAGTTTGAAGGCTACACCTTC. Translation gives CASSRGQEFEGYTF.

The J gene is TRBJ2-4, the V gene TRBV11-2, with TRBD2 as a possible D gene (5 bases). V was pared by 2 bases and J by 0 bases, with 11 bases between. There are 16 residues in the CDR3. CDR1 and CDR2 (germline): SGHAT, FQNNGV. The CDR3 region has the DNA TGTGCCAGCAGCTTAATGAGGGCCCTAGCCAAAAACATTCAGTACTTC. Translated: CASSLMRALAKNIQYF.